This TCR beta chain was obtained from a study of blood T cell repertoires in COVID-19. For the study at large: Sites in the United States, Italy and Spain provided acute and convalescent COVID-19 samples. T cells, B-cell-depleted T cells, or PBMCs provided the cDNA or gDNA that served as material.

Authors' data handling: Counts of nucleated cells, estimated from reference gene primer amplification, were obtained. The repertoire was sequenced with immunoSEQ multiplex PCR; TCRdb's copy has only in-frame clones and lacks some. The V and J calls and the clone size are those of that table, but D and trimming were determined from the DNA. The sample has approximately 500,000 clones; 85% to 90% are singletons. Patients at the Seattle site were enrolled during active infection and followed longitudinally. Looked up from germline, CDR1 is MNHEY and CDR2 is SVGAGI. The CDR3 length is 13 residues. Losses at the gene ends were 6 bases for V and 8 bases for J; bases not matched to a gene: 6.

This chain links TRBV6-5 with TRBJ1-4, with 7 bases fitting TRBD1. The source material was peripheral blood. The sequence came from a woman aged 45 to 65 with COVID-19, enrolled during active disease. The CDR3 here is CASRRQGDEKLFF. As DNA, the CDR3 is TGTGCCAGCAGGAGACAGGGAGACGAAAAACTGTTTTTT.